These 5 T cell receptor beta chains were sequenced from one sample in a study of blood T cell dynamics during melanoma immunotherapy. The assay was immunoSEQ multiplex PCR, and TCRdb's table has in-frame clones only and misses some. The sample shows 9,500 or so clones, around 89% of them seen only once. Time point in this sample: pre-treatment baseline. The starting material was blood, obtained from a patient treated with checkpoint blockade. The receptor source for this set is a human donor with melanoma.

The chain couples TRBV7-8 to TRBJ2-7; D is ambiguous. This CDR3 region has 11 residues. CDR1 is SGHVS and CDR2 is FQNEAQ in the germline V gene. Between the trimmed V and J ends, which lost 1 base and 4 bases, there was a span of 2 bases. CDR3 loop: CASSLVYEQYF. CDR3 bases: TGTGCCAGCAGCTTAGTATACGAGCAGTACTTC.

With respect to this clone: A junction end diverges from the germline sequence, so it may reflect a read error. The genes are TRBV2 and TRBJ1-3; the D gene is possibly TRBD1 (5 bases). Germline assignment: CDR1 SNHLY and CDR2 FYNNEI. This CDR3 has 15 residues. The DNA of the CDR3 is TGTGCCAGCACTGAAGACAGTTCCTCTGGAAACACCATATATTTT. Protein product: CASTEDSSSGNTIYF.

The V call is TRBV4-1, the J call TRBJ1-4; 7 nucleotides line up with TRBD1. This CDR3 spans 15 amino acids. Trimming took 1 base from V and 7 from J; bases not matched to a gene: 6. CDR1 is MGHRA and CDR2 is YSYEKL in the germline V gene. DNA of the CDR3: TGCGCCAGCAGCCAAGCTCACAGGGGCGGTGAAAAACTGTTTTTT. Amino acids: CASSQAHRGGEKLFF.

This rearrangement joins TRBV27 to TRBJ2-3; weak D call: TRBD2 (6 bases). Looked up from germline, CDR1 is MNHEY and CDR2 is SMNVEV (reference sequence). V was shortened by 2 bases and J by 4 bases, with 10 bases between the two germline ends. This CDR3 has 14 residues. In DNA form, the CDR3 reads TGTGCCAGCAGTTTAAGACTAGGTTCAGATACGCAGTATTTT. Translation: CASSLRLGSDTQYF.

The CDR3 DNA reads TGCGCCAGCACCACTAGCGGGAGCGTTGATGAGCAGTTCTTC. Translated, it gives CASTTSGSVDEQFF. The V and J genes are TRBV4-1 and TRBJ2-1; 11 bases map to TRBD2. CDR1 is MGHRA and CDR2 is YSYEKL in the germline V gene. The CDR3 loop spans 14 amino acids. Losses at the gene ends were 7 bases for V and 8 bases for J; bases not matched to a gene: 7.